The 6 T cell receptor beta chains reported below all come from one sample, sequenced in a study of post-analysis software for immune sequencing data. These TCRs' antigens remain unknown. General study points: Comparison of patients with controls showed 4 to 6 TRBV segments more frequent in patients, TRBV5-6, TRBV5-1 and TRBV20-1 among them.

Researchers reported that TCR beta cDNA libraries carried unique molecular identifiers. TCRdb reanalysed the PCR reads using MiXCR and keeps one entry per CDR3 protein. Here the sample spans hundreds of thousands of distinct CDR3 sequences, 25% to 30% being singletons. The sequenced material came from blood. These receptors were collected from a girl aged 10 to 17 with multiple sclerosis.

This clonotype appeared a few times. The chain joins TRBV7-2 to TRBJ1-4; D remains unclear. With 2 bases removed from V and 3 bases from J, the gap between germline ends came to 10 bases. The CDR3 extends over 15 amino acids. Germline assignment: CDR1 SGHTA and CDR2 FQGNSA. This CDR3 reads CASSLRGLANEKLFF. The CDR3 DNA follows: TGTGCCAGCAGCTTAAGAGGGTTGGCTAATGAAAAACTGTTTTTT.

V gene TRBV2 combines with J gene TRBJ2-3; D is unclear. Germline assignment: CDR1 SNHLY and CDR2 FYNNEI. V lost 3 bases and J lost 7, with 8 bases in between. The CDR3 length is 12 residues. Here the CDR3 reads CASSDPSYTQYF. CDR3 coding DNA: TGTGCCAGCAGTGACCCATCATATACGCAGTATTTT.

The chain links TRBV12-5 to TRBJ2-5, with TRBD2 matching 14 bases. This CDR3 is 17 amino acids long. Germline-derived CDR1 and CDR2 are LGHNT and FRNRAP. Trimming removed 2 bases from V and 7 bases from J; junction bases left unmatched: 9. The DNA for the CDR3 is TGTGCTAGTGGTTTGATCCCGGGACTAGCGGGAGTCGGGACCCAGTACTTC. It specifies CASGLIPGLAGVGTQYF.

V is TRBV9 and J is TRBJ1-1; D possibly corresponds to TRBD1 (5 bases). The V gene lost 3 bases and the J gene lost 5 bases, with 17 bases spanning the gap. Germline assignment: CDR1 SGDLS and CDR2 YYNGEE. The CDR3 length is 15 residues. CDR3 DNA: TGTGCCAGCAGCGCCAGCCCCAGGGAGGGAACTGAAGCTTTCTTT. As protein: CASSASPREGTEAFF.

CDR3 region: CAIGPDYVEQYF. CDR3 nucleotide sequence: TGTGCCATCGGTCCAGACTACGTCGAGCAGTACTTC. The chain employs TRBV10-3 and TRBJ2-4; D perhaps matches TRBD2 (5 bases). Near its end, the DNA agrees better with TRBJ2-7, so the J call may be wrong. This CDR3 has 12 amino acids. Germline V gives CDR1 ENHRY, CDR2 SYGVKD.

This clonotype has only a few counts. The rearrangement links TRBV28 to TRBJ1-5, with D possibly TRBD1 on 5 matching bases. CDR1 and CDR2 from the germline V gene are MDHEN and SYDVKM. The V and J ends lost 2 bases and 6 bases respectively, with 11 bases between them. This CDR3 contains 14 residues. The CDR3: CASSLMGPSQPQHF. In nucleotides, the CDR3 is TGTGCCAGCAGTTTAATGGGGCCTAGTCAGCCCCAGCATTTT. Full variable domain (rest looked up from reference TRBV28 and TRBJ1-5): DVKVTQSSRYLVKRTGEKVFLECVQDMDHENMFWYRQDPGLGLRLIYFSYDVKMKEKGDIPEGYSVSREKKERFSLILESASTNQTSMYLCASSLMGPSQPQHFGDGTRLSIL.